The TCR beta chain under discussion was sequenced for a study of T cell responses to AZD1222 COVID-19 vaccine. Whole-study results and caveats: With dominance at 160-218 and 743-854, vaccine-associated CD4 TCRs spanned spike. Clonal diversity was possibly underestimated, and the donors were mostly white British, with more females. Spike-specific TCR breadth and depth were elevated following two AZD1222 doses.

Comments on this clone: What it recognizes is unknown.

Second doses at about 4 or about 12 weeks were pooled. The protocol was immunoSEQ multiplex PCR, while the TCRdb copy is restricted to in-frame clones and leaves out a portion. The sample shows about 120,000 clones, more than 70% of them seen only once. CDR1 is MNHEY and CDR2 is SMNVEV in the germline V gene (reference sequence). This CDR3 contains 14 residues. Trimming cost V 2 bases and J 2 bases, with 10 bases left between them. This receptor was taken from an adult who received the AZD1222 COVID-19 vaccine. This chain links TRBV27 with TRBJ2-7; TRBD1 might be the D (7 bases). This sample comprised peripheral blood, obtained 28 days after the second AZD1222 dose. In DNA, the CDR3 is TGTGCCAGCAGTTTAGGAGGGGGCACCTACGAGCAGTACTTC. Translation gives CASSLGGGTYEQYF.